Reported below is one T cell receptor beta chain. The specificity of this receptor is unknown. Within one base of it there is no much larger clone, and no base qualities were kept. The data were taken from a study of response to subunit inactivated influenza vaccine listed by TCRdb under 2018. Regarding the research as a whole: Deep quantitative T cell receptor repertoire profiling was used in the study to track responses to a trivalent subunit inactivated influenza vaccine. Summary of the overall study and its limitations: The authors proposed that each seasonal influenza vaccination may bring in only a limited number of new T cells.

There are 16 amino acids in the CDR3, from cysteine to phenylalanine inclusive. The retained sequence is limited to the CDR3, 48 bases, with the frame set at the first base. Library generation was performed with RT-PCR. The run used an Illumina HiSeq 2500. In TCRdb, the public reads were trimmed at Q25 with fastp and aligned with MiXCR, with productive beta chains retained. Identical CDR3 proteins give one entry, which carries the most common genes and DNA. This sample has around 580,000 distinct CDR3 sequences in its table, and 13% to 15% of those were observed once. Roughly 11% of the sample rests with the top ten.

The sample was PBMCs from blood, taken roughly 12 days after vaccination. The chain is made from TRBV21-1 and TRBJ2-2; the listed D gene, TRBD1, was not tested against the DNA. TRBV21-1 is a known pseudogene. The clonotype originates from a man aged 45-60 years who received an inactivated influenza vaccine. Donor details come from another sample of the same person, matched by shared clones. The CDR3 sequence is CASQIAGGAGTGELFF. The DNA sequence is given as TGTGCCAGCCAGATAGCGGGGGGGGCTGGGACCGGGGAGCTGTTTTTT.